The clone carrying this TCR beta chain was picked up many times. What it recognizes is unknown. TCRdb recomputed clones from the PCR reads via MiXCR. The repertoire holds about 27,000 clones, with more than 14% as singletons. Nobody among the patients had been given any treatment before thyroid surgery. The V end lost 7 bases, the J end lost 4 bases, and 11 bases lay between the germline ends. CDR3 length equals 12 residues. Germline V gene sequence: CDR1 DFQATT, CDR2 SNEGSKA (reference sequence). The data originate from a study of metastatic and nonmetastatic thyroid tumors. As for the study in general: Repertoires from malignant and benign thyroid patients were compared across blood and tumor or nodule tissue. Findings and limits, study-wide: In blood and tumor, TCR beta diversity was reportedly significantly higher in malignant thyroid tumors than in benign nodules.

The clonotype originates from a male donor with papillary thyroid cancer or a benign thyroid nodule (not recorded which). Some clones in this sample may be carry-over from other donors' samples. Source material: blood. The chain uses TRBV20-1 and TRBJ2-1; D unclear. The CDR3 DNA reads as TGCAGTGGTAGTAGATCTTACAATGAGCAGTTCTTC. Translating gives CSGSRSYNEQFF.